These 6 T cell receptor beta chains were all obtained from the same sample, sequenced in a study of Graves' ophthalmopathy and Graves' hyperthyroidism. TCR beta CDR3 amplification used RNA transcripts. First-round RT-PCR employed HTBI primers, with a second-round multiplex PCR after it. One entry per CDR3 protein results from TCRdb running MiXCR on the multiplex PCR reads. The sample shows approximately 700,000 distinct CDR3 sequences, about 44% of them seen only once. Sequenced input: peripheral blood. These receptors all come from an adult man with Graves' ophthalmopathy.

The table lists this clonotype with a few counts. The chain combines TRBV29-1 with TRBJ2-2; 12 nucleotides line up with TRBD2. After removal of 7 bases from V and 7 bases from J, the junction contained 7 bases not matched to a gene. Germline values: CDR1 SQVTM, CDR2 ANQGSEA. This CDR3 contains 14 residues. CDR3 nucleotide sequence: TGCAGCGCCCTAGCGGGGGGGCCGGGCGGGGAGCTGTTTTTT. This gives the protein CSALAGGPGGELFF.

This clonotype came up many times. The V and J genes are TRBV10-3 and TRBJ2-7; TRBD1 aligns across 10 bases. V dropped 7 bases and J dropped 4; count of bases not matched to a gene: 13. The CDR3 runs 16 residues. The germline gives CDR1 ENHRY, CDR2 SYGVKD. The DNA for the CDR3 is TGTGCCATCACCCCGAACCCTGGGACAGGGGCTTACGAGCAGTACTTC. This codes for CAITPNPGTGAYEQYF.

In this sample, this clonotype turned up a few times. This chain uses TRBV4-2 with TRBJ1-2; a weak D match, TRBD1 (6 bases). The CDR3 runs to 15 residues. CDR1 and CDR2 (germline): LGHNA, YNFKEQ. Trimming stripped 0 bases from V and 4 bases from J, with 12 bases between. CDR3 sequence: CASSQETGTTYGYTF. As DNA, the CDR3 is TGTGCCAGCAGCCAAGAAACAGGGACAACCTATGGCTACACCTTC.

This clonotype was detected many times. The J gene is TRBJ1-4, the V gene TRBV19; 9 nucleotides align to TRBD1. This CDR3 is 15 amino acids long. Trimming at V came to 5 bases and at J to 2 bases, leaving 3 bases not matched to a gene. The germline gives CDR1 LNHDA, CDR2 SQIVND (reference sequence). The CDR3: CASSRGTGTNEKLFF. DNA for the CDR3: TGTGCCAGTAGTCGCGGGACAGGGACTAATGAAAAACTGTTTTTT.

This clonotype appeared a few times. CDR3 sequence reads: CSADGTAGNEQYF. As DNA, the CDR3 is TGCAGTGCTGACGGGACGGCCGGGAACGAGCAGTACTTC. This sequence joins TRBV20-1 and TRBJ2-7; either TRBD1 or TRBD2 may supply D (5 bases each). V lost 5 bases, J lost 5 bases, and 16 bases lay in between. The germline V gene encodes CDR1 DFQATT and CDR2 SNEGSKA (reference sequence). This CDR3 has 13 residues.

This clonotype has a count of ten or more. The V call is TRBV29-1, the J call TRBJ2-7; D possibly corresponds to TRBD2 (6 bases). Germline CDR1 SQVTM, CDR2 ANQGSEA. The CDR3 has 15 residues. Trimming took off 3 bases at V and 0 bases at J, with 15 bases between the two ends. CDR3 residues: CSVEVEQGGSYEQYF. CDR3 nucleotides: TGCAGCGTTGAGGTGGAGCAGGGAGGCTCCTACGAGCAGTACTTC.